This record covers a single T cell receptor (beta chain). Its target is not known. This entry comes from a study of naive and memory T cell subsets. The study, taken as a whole, reports: A few larger clonotypes appeared in naive repertoires, especially CD8, possibly memory cells re-expressing CD45RA. Activation and differentiation may alter RNA-based TCR counts. Naive and memory subsets had different power law exponents for TCR abundance. Over 90% of naive TCR sequences appeared only once after error correction, unlike memory subsets.

Both TRBC1 and TRBC2 were covered by a beta constant-region primer of two equimolar oligonucleotides. Four rounds of PCR amplified the ligated cDNA using nested alpha and beta constant-region primers plus SP2. Ligation attached a single-stranded oligonucleotide with a 12-nucleotide UMI and the SP2 primer to the cDNA 3' end. Each CDR3 protein is one row after TCRdb ran MiXCR on the UMI-ligation and nested PCR reads. Of around 140,000 distinct CDR3 sequences listed, around 21% are singletons. The CDR3 extends over 13 amino acids. V lost 4 bases to trimming and J lost 4 bases, with 8 bases between them.

This TCR was recovered from a human donor in good health. The material sequenced was naive CD8+ T cells from blood. The chain joins TRBV12-3 or TRBV12-4 to TRBJ2-1; D is uncertain. In nucleotides, the CDR3 is TGTGCCAGCAGTTCTCTACAATACAATGAGCAGTTCTTC. Protein: CASSSLQYNEQFF.